The 19 T cell receptor beta chains presented below share a single source sample, sequenced in a study of control samples from healthy donors and cancer patients. Profiling relied on immunoSEQ multiplex PCR, and the TCRdb table lists in-frame clones only, not all of them. The sample lists approximately 40,000 clones, around 80% occurring once. Sequenced input: PBMCs. Receptors were obtained from a woman aged 60-75 years with lung cancer.

In its sample, this clone was seen once. V and J are TRBV18 and TRBJ2-7; 10 positions agree with TRBD1. V was pared by 3 bases and J by 3 bases, with 5 bases of the junction left unmatched. This CDR3 spans 15 amino acids. The germline CDR1 and CDR2 sequences are KGHSH and LQKENI. The CDR3 sequence is CASSPIRDRGYEQYF. The CDR3 DNA reads TGTGCCAGCTCACCCATCCGGGACAGGGGCTACGAGCAGTACTTC.

The CDR3 sequence: CASSRPGLAEETQYF. The CDR3 coding sequence is TGTGCCAGCAGCCGACCGGGACTAGCGGAAGAGACCCAGTACTTC. The rearrangement joins TRBV2 to TRBJ2-5, with 11 nucleotides matching TRBD2. CDR1 is SNHLY and CDR2 is FYNNEI in the germline V gene. V gave up 6 bases and J gave up 3 bases; unmatched junction bases: 6. This CDR3 has 15 amino acids.

The chain is built from TRBV5-1 and TRBJ1-1; 7 positions agree with TRBD1. Germline V CDR1 and CDR2: SGHRS, YFSETQ. This CDR3 is built from 14 residues. J gave up 1 base and V 7 bases, and 7 bases lay outside the gene matches. CDR3 coding DNA: TGCGCCAGCTTCCGGGACAGCTCGAACACTGAAGCTTTCTTT. This gives the protein CASFRDSSNTEAFF.

This rearrangement joins TRBV12-5 to TRBJ1-1; weak D call: TRBD1 (5 bases). Trimming cost V 6 bases and J 4 bases, with 12 bases left between them. CDR3 size: 13 residues. CDR1 LGHNT and CDR2 FRNRAP come from the germline V gene. The CDR3 bases are TGTGCTAGTGGCGTGCAGGGAGCCACTGAAGCTTTCTTT. Translated, it gives CASGVQGATEAFF. The full variable domain, in which reference TRBV12-5 and TRBJ1-1 provide the parts outside the CDR3, is DARVTQTPRHKVTEMGQEVTMRCQPILGHNTVFWYRQTMMQGLELLAYFRNRAPLDDSGMPKDRFSAEMPDATLATLKIQPSEPRDSAVYFCASGVQGATEAFFGQGTRLTVV.

The chain employs TRBV25-1 and TRBJ2-2, with D perhaps TRBD2 (6 bases). The CDR3 contains 15 residues. Germline assignment: CDR1 MGHDK and CDR2 SYGVNS. The germline V and J ends were trimmed by 0 bases and 4 bases, with 9 bases remaining between them. DNA for the CDR3: TGTGCCAGCAGTGAATACGGGGGAGGCACCGGGGAGCTGTTTTTT. It codes for CASSEYGGGTGELFF.

V usage is TRBV10-3 and J usage is TRBJ1-5, with TRBD1 as a possible D gene (5 bases). The germline V and J ends were trimmed by 2 bases and 0 bases, with 8 bases remaining between them. CDR1 is ENHRY and CDR2 is SYGVKD in the germline V gene. There are 15 residues in the CDR3. The CDR3 sequence is CAISERGISNQPQHF. As DNA, the CDR3 is TGTGCCATCAGTGAGAGGGGAATTAGCAATCAGCCCCAGCATTTT.

CDR3 coding DNA: TGCGCCAGCAGCCAAGAGTTAGCGTCTGGGGCCAACGTCCTGACTTTC. This translates into CASSQELASGANVLTF. V and J are TRBV4-3 and TRBJ2-6; maybe TRBD2 (5 bases). Germline-derived CDR1 and CDR2 are LGHNA and YSLEER. The CDR3 has 16 amino acids. V was clipped by 0 bases and J by 1 base, with 7 bases between them.

This chain uses TRBV5-6 with TRBJ1-1; D perhaps matches TRBD1 (5 bases). Germline values: CDR1 SGHDT, CDR2 YYEEEE. The CDR3 totals 18 residues. Trimming stripped 2 bases from V and 0 bases from J, with 20 bases between. The CDR3 region has the DNA TGTGCCAGCAGCTTAGTGGGACCTTCTTCCTTAATGAACACTGAAGCTTTCTTT. Protein: CASSLVGPSSLMNTEAFF.

The gene calls are TRBV9 and TRBJ2-1; TRBD2 might be the D (7 bases). The V gene's germline CDR1 is SGDLS and CDR2 YYNGEE. V lost 0 bases and J 8 bases, leaving 18 bases between the germline ends. The CDR3 spans 16 residues. CDR3 sequence: CASSVEGGGKPDEQFF. The CDR3 nucleotides read TGTGCCAGCAGCGTAGAGGGGGGGGGTAAGCCGGATGAGCAGTTCTTC.

The chain employs TRBV5-5 and TRBJ2-2; D is unclear. The CDR3 spans 15 residues. Germline CDR1 reads SGHKS; CDR2 reads YYEKEE (reference sequence). V dropped 4 bases and J dropped 6 bases, with 16 bases sitting between them. In DNA form, the CDR3 reads TGTGCCAGCAGCCCAATATGGGGAAGTTCCGGGGAGCTGTTTTTT. Its protein product is CASSPIWGSSGELFF. Using reference TRBV5-5 and TRBJ2-2 for the parts outside the CDR3, the full variable domain is DAGVTQSPTHLIKTRGQQVTLRCSPISGHKSVSWYQQVLGQGPQFIFQYYEKEERGRGNFPDRFSARQFPNYSSELNVNALLLGDSALYLCASSPIWGSSGELFFGEGSRLTVL.

This sequence joins TRBV6-2 or TRBV6-3 and TRBJ1-5; D gene uncertain. The V gene lost 2 bases and the J gene lost 7 bases, with 12 bases spanning the gap. Germline V gene sequence: CDR1 MNHEY, CDR2 SVGEGT. The CDR3 length is 14 residues. CDR3 protein: CASSYRASRQPQHF. CDR3 bases: TGTGCCAGCAGTTACAGGGCAAGTCGCCAGCCCCAGCATTTT.

The CDR3 sequence: CASSYSFDEQFF. The CDR3 nucleotides read TGTGCCAGCAGTTATAGCTTCGATGAGCAGTTCTTC. This chain uses TRBV6-5 with TRBJ2-1, with D unresolved. Trimming shortened V by 3 bases and J by 8 bases, and 8 bases separated the two germline ends. Looked up from germline, CDR1 is MNHEY and CDR2 is SVGAGI. The CDR3 is 12 residues long.

This chain joins TRBV29-1 and TRBJ1-1, with D unresolved. Deletions cut 3 bases from V and 1 base from J, with 9 bases between. The CDR3 has 13 residues. Germline CDR1 reads SQVTM; CDR2 reads ANQGSEA. For the CDR3, the DNA is TGCAGCGTTGAGTCGACACAGAACACTGAAGCTTTCTTT. Amino acid sequence: CSVESTQNTEAFF.

In this sample, this clone turned up once. At one end the junction does not follow the germline gene, possibly because of a read error. The chain joins TRBV10-1 to TRBJ1-1, with D possibly matching TRBD1 (6 bases). The CDR3 is 15 residues long. Looked up from germline, CDR1 is WNHNN and CDR2 is SYGVQD (reference sequence). The CDR3 is CASSKEGVMNTEAFF. In DNA form, the CDR3 reads TGCGCTAGCAGTAAAGAGGGGGTAATGAACACTGAAGCTTTCTTT.

This clone appeared a single time. J is TRBJ1-4 and V is TRBV5-1, with TRBD1 matching 9 bases. After removal of 5 bases from V and 3 bases from J, the junction contained 8 bases not matched to a gene. CDR3 size: 16 residues. The germline V gene encodes CDR1 SGHRS and CDR2 YFSETQ. The CDR3 here is CASSPGTGPPNEKLFF. CDR3 coding DNA: TGCGCCAGCAGTCCCGGGACAGGGCCACCTAATGAAAAACTGTTTTTT.

The V and J genes are TRBV6-1 and TRBJ1-2, with D unresolved. Germline assignment: CDR1 MNHNS and CDR2 SASEGT. CDR3 length: 16 amino acids. The V and J ends lost 4 bases and 3 bases respectively, with 18 bases between them. CDR3 sequence: CASSVAKSSRDYGYTF. For the CDR3, the DNA is TGTGCCAGCAGTGTGGCTAAATCCTCCCGTGACTATGGCTACACCTTC.

This chain joins TRBV6-2 or TRBV6-3 and TRBJ1-5; no clear D gene. The CDR3 runs to 13 residues. The germline V and J ends were trimmed by 2 bases and 4 bases, with 6 bases remaining between them. CDR1 is MNHEY, CDR2 SVGEGT, per germline. The CDR3 loop reads CASSYVRNQPQHF. CDR3 sequence (DNA): TGTGCCAGCAGTTACGTCCGAAATCAGCCCCAGCATTTT.

This clone was seen a few times. The chain couples TRBV10-3 to TRBJ1-5; D perhaps matches TRBD1 (5 bases). Germline values: CDR1 ENHRY, CDR2 SYGVKD. V lost 2 bases, J lost 0 bases, and 11 bases lay in between. CDR3 size: 16 residues. The chain's CDR3 is CAISESPDSSNQPQHF. CDR3 nucleotide sequence: TGTGCCATCAGTGAGAGCCCCGACAGTAGCAATCAGCCCCAGCATTTT.

The chain couples TRBV18 to TRBJ2-7; 7 bases map to TRBD1. Germline CDR1 KGHSH, CDR2 LQKENI. V shed 3 bases and J 1 base; nucleotides not matched to a gene: 0. The CDR3 is 13 amino acids. The CDR3, as DNA: TGTGCCAGCTCACCGACAGGGTCCTACGAGCAGTACTTC. Translation gives CASSPTGSYEQYF.